This T cell receptor beta chain was documented in a study of cytomegalovirus exposure and HLA in healthy donors (dated by TCRdb to the late 2010s). Background for the entire study: According to an earlier analysis of a few hundred of the donors, about 179 million T cells yielded 117 million unique TCR beta sequences and more than 250 Gb of sequence data. Approximately 300 gigabases of sequencing data and around 80 million unique TCR sequences made up an early release that covered approximately 700 HLA-typed donors. Among the roughly 400 genotyped donors, around 81% belonged to the genetic ancestry cluster associated with self-reported Caucasian donors. The aim of the study was to test whether cataloging public T cell receptors could identify signatures of past pathogen exposure. The study used immunosequencing to profile the T cell repertoires of 666 subjects and linked those repertoires to cytomegalovirus serostatus. Besides the first cohort of around 700 subjects, a separate validation cohort made up of about 120 different subjects was used. High-throughput TCR immunosequencing, statistical association of individual TCRs with disease status, and machine learning were combined to predict cytomegalovirus infection status. A later analysis re-examined previously published TCR beta repertoires from roughly 720 donors and added high-resolution HLA genotyping to investigate patterns of TCR occurrence. Rather than drawing on any new phenotypic data, the later analysis identified candidate immune exposures from TCR beta sequences and the way those sequences occurred across donors. An earlier analysis of 587 of the donors used high-throughput TCR beta sequencing to judge whether each TCR beta V gene segment behaved as functional or pseudogenic. Donor age, sex, ethnicity and CMV serostatus were collected together with the repertoire data. In a later genetic analysis, genome-wide SNP genotypes for about 65% of the roughly 700 donors were used, and that subset was treated as a discovery cohort. Every discovery cohort repertoire had been produced on one sequencing platform. Class I and class II HLA loci were covered by the typing at four-digit resolution. Typing coverage varied by locus: roughly 620-640 donors for A, B, C, DRB1 and DQB1; roughly 520 for DQA1; about 570 for DPA1; roughly 450 for DPB1. Four or five DR-DQ haplotypes were handled as single units for association and clustering, since linkage in the cohort was strong. On average, roughly 240,000 unique TCR beta nucleotide sequences were sequenced per donor among a few hundred genotyped donors of the cohort, with approximately 18% of those sequences being non-productive.

On this clone itself: Its specific antigen is unknown. Base qualities were left out, and no much larger clone turns up one base away.

The cohort comprised around 690 healthy bone marrow donors. At the time of sampling, all cohort members were nominally healthy, though unrecorded immune exposures were likely present. The donor tested CMV seronegative, placing the donor among the 350 or so seronegative members of the cohort. Each donor provided a peripheral blood sample, and peripheral blood mononuclear cells were used for TCR beta sequencing. Genomic DNA extraction from the blood cell samples was performed with the Qiagen DNeasy Blood Extraction Kit. Results the study describes overall, beyond this receptor: Several of the top co-occurrence clusters appeared to be linked to parvovirus B19, influenza, CMV and Epstein-Barr virus, according to a later analysis. The study listed 150 to 200 TCR beta chains as associated with cytomegalovirus. It was suggested by the authors that the approach could potentially be generalized to other disease states and immunological phenotypes. The only immune exposure information available for the cohort was CMV serostatus. Because HLA typing was unavailable for some donors at each locus, only the typed subset was used in association tests. V-gene and J-gene trimming of TCR beta chains was associated with a missense DCLRE1C variant in a later genetic analysis, and the association was replicated in an independent cohort. Linkage disequilibrium might explain the correlated functional status among segregating V segments, but an unknown experimental factor could not be ruled out. The classifier was reported to diagnose cytomegalovirus status with high specificity and sensitivity in both the original and validation cohorts. Most CMV-associated TCR beta chains appeared to be HLA-restricted in a later analysis, and the HLA associations seemed to be driven largely by CMV exposure. A further reported finding was that TCR beta sequences accurately predicted the HLA-A and HLA-B alleles for most subjects in the first cohort. Sequencing depth was assumed to be roughly uniform across donors in the presence/absence analyses, though that assumption may not hold. The sequencing pipeline was judged likely to have produced a cluster of highly shared sequence variants as a technical artifact. Strong co-occurrence of HLA alleles, especially DR and DQ, made assigning TCR associations to individual alleles difficult. In this cohort, only TCR beta chains were sequenced, and detectable features were limited by the absence of alpha or paired-chain data. At a false discovery rate of 0.05, a later analysis linked 16,951 TCR beta sequences to specific HLA alleles. Because the 87-base-pair reads could not distinguish some IMGT-functional V segments, including TRBV6-2 and TRBV6-3, those segments were excluded. Most TCR sequences were seen in very few donors, while some public TCRs were found in many individuals. An earlier analysis of 450 to 750 of the donors showed that most TCR beta V segments appeared in productive rearrangements either about 87% or about 30% of the time, which broadly matched IMGT annotations. In a later analysis, HLA-associated TCR beta chains showed more clonal expansion and lower generation probabilities than non-associated chains that were equally common. In a later analysis, TCR association rates were found to vary across HLA loci, with the most associated TCRs seen for DRB1 alleles and the fewest for HLA-C alleles. In a later genetic analysis, fewer N-insertions in productive TCRs were reported among donors in an Asian-associated ancestry cluster than the 666-donor mean. In vitro tests confirmed that a few of the cytomegalovirus-associated TCR beta chains recognize cytomegalovirus antigens. Because counts were too low, 15 to 20 rarely observed V segments, including chromosome 9 orphons, were excluded from the earlier analysis of around 590 of the donors.

Library preparation was by the immunoSEQ multiplex PCR assay. For the multiplex PCR, a mixture combining 60 forward primers for TCR Vbeta segments and 13 reverse primers for TCR Jbeta segments was used. The CDR3 region of rearranged TCR beta genes was amplified from genomic DNA with a multiplex PCR assay. The amplified TCR beta libraries were sequenced on the Illumina HiSeq System as 87-base-pair reads. In the paper's pipeline: In a later analysis, 70 million to 95 million unique TCR beta chains were counted across the roughly 700 repertoires, and roughly 11 million of these chains were shared by at least two donors. Raw reads were error-corrected and collapsed into unique sequences with a nearest-neighbor algorithm that merged closely related sequences to remove PCR and sequencing errors. CDR3 sequences were aligned to IMGT reference sequences to assign V, D and J gene segments. Each retained sequence needed at least a six-nucleotide match to both a V gene segment and a J gene segment. Rearrangements were classified as productive when the CDR3 lacked stop codons and remained in frame with V and J, and all other rearrangements were classified as non-productive. CDR3 was defined by IMGT convention, running from the second conserved V-encoded cysteine to the conserved J-encoded phenylalanine. In an earlier analysis of more than 550 of the donors, sequences lacking an unambiguous match to a single V gene segment were excluded. In an earlier analysis of 500 to 750 of the donors, V segments were called functional above 56.7% productive rearrangements and were called segregating when the between-donor standard deviation exceeded 5%. A statistical classification framework was built to diagnose cytomegalovirus status from the catalog of TCR beta chain sequences. A later analysis assigned V and J genes by comparing TCR nucleotide sequences with IMGT/GENE-DB human TR gene sequences. Using the TCRdist pipeline, a later analysis assigned CDR3 sequences along with most-parsimonious VDJ recombination scenarios. In a later analysis, every TCR beta chain was defined by the combination of its CDR3 amino acid sequence and its V-gene family, and reads without a unique V-gene family were dropped. To address suspected cross-contamination and a sequencing artifact, a later analysis removed approximately 590 highly shared, low-generation-probability nucleotide sequences. A later analysis calculated a clonal expansion index for each public chain from normalized within-repertoire ranks of inferred template counts. In a later analysis, generation probabilities were computed with a VDJ recombination model fitted to out-of-frame rearrangements, and the resulting probabilities were checked against IGoR. A later analysis scored TCR-TCR, TCR-HLA and TCR-CMV co-occurrence with hypergeometric tests, applying a repertoire-size bias correction to TCR pairs. To estimate false discovery rates, a later analysis permuted the HLA or CMV assignments 20 times. In a later analysis, co-occurring TCRs were grouped using DBSCAN, with TCRdist sequence similarity added in when clustering inside HLA-allele-positive subsets. Co-occurrence clustering excluded repertoires with fewer than 30,000 or more than 120,000 public chains, plus five with anomalous nucleotide sharing. Sourced from immuneACCESS, this table was stored by TCRdb with only in-frame sequences that have V and J called. A share of the clones is absent; for the studies checked, an unresolved V gene accounts for under half, and the remainder has no known explanation. The V and J calls and clone size come from that table; D and trimming were worked out from the DNA. In all, the sample holds 100,000 to 150,000 clones, and about three quarters of those were seen once. Of the sample, roughly 3.6% falls within the top ten clones.

The CDR3 starts with the cysteine, ends with the phenylalanine, and has 17 residues. Only the CDR3 region is kept as DNA, spanning 51 bases read in frame from base 1. The germline V gene (reference sequence) specifies MNHEY as CDR1 and SMNVEV as CDR2. Compared with germline, V lacks 3 bases and J lacks 0 bases; bases without a gene match: 9. This sequence uses TRBV27 and TRBJ2-7; TRBD1 lines up with 9 middle nucleotides. Material: PBMCs. This sequence was found in a man between 25 and 39 years old in good health and CMV-seronegative. DNA sequence: TGTGCCAGCAGTTTCCGGGGACCGGGACAGGGCTCCTACGAGCAGTACTTC. It encodes CASSFRGPGQGSYEQYF.